The next 10 T cell receptor beta chains were all read from a single sample in a study of blood T cells in healthy people across ages. A sample-barcoded 5' primer and a J-beta primer mix were used in a second PCR of roughly 7 to 11 cycles. TCRdb reanalysed the 5' RACE reads using MiXCR and keeps one entry per CDR3 protein. The data contain roughly 2 million distinct CDR3 sequences, 40% to 55% of them singletons. Sequencing used blood. The receptors here all came from a woman in her 40s in good health.

This chain connects TRBV29-1 to TRBJ2-3, with D perhaps assigned TRBD1 or TRBD2 (6 bases each). This CDR3 is built from 15 residues. Between the trimmed V and J ends, which lost 3 bases and 5 bases, there was a span of 18 bases. Germline lookup yields CDR1 SQVTM and CDR2 ANQGSEA. The CDR3 is CSVDPGARLEDTQYF. CDR3 nucleotides: TGCAGCGTTGACCCGGGGGCCCGCTTGGAAGATACGCAGTATTTT.

V and J are TRBV5-5 and TRBJ2-1; D possibly corresponds to TRBD2 (6 bases). This CDR3 is 16 amino acids long. V lost 2 bases to trimming and J lost 10 bases, with 22 bases between them. Germline-derived CDR1 and CDR2 are SGHKS and YYEKEE (reference sequence). DNA for the CDR3: TGTGCCAGCAGCTTAGGAGGGGTATTTGGGACCTACGAGCAGTTCTTC. Translating gives CASSLGGVFGTYEQFF.

This clonotype was observed many times. CDR3 DNA: TGCGCCAGCAGCCAAGGACAGGGGGCTGAGACCCAGTACTTC. Translation gives CASSQGQGAETQYF. The chain uses TRBV4-3 and TRBJ2-5; 10 bases match TRBD1. CDR3 length: 14 amino acids. Trimming took 1 base from V and 5 from J; bases not matched to a gene: 1. Germline V gene sequence: CDR1 LGHNA, CDR2 YSLEER.

This clonotype appeared a few times. The chain has TRBV27 and TRBJ2-1, with TRBD2 identical over 9 bases. Germline V gives CDR1 MNHEY, CDR2 SMNVEV (reference sequence). With 4 bases clipped from V and 9 bases from J, the junction kept 10 bases outside the gene matches. This CDR3 region has 15 residues. This CDR3 is CASSYGGGAQGEQFF. CDR3 nucleotides: TGTGCCAGCAGTTACGGCGGGGGGGCTCAAGGTGAGCAGTTCTTC.

The chain is built from TRBV25-1 and TRBJ2-5; D gene unclear. CDR1 is MGHDK and CDR2 is SYGVNS in the germline V gene. Deletions cut 3 bases from V and 2 bases from J, with 7 bases between. This CDR3 has 13 amino acids. The CDR3 sequence: CASSDYIQETQYF. CDR3 DNA sequence: TGTGCCAGCAGTGACTACATACAAGAGACCCAGTACTTC.

V usage is TRBV6-5 and J usage is TRBJ2-1; TRBD2 matches 10 bases. Unmatched junction bases numbered 11, after V lost 5 bases and J lost 7 bases. The CDR3 has 16 amino acids. CDR1 is MNHEY, CDR2 SVGAGI, per germline. The CDR3 DNA sequence: TGTGCCAGCAGTCCGTCGAAGCGGGGGGGCACGAATGAGCAGTTCTTC. It codes for CASSPSKRGGTNEQFF.

The chain recombines TRBV18 with TRBJ2-6; unclear D gene. V gave up 1 base and J gave up 4 bases, with 14 bases separating them. CDR1 is KGHSH, CDR2 LQKENI, per germline. The CDR3 consists of 17 residues. This CDR3 reads CASSPQLRAEGANVLTF. DNA for the CDR3: TGTGCCAGCTCACCACAGTTAAGGGCCGAGGGGGCCAACGTCCTGACTTTC. The whole variable domain, filled in from reference TRBV18 and TRBJ2-6, reads NAGVMQNPRHLVRRRGQEARLRCSPMKGHSHVYWYRQLPEEGLKFMVYLQKENIIDESGMPKERFSAEFPKEGPSILRIQQVVRGDSAAYFCASSPQLRAEGANVLTFGAGSRLTVL.

This clonotype was picked up a small number of times. V gene TRBV20-1 combines with J gene TRBJ2-3, with 7 bases lining up with TRBD2. Trimming cost V 0 bases and J 2 bases; bases outside gene matches: 14. Germline V gene data show CDR1 as DFQATT and CDR2 as SNEGSKA (reference sequence). The CDR3 is 18 residues long. CDR3 DNA: TGCAGTGCTAGAGATCGAGCGGGGTTCGACTACCCCACAGATACGCAGTATTTT. Translating gives CSARDRAGFDYPTDTQYF.

V is TRBV20-1 and J is TRBJ2-7; 7 bases match TRBD1. The CDR3 loop spans 16 amino acids. Losses at the gene ends were 0 bases for V and 3 bases for J; bases not matched to a gene: 11. Germline CDR1 reads DFQATT; CDR2 reads SNEGSKA (reference sequence). DNA for the CDR3: TGCAGTGCTAGAGATCACCAGACAGGGATCAGCTACGAGCAGTACTTC. It codes for CSARDHQTGISYEQYF.

CDR3 amino acids: CARSGRQGEQFF. DNA of the CDR3: TGTGCCCGTAGCGGGCGTCAGGGTGAGCAGTTCTTC. The chain links TRBV7-9 to TRBJ2-1, with TRBD2 identical over 7 bases. From germline, CDR1 is SEHNR and CDR2 FQNEAQ (reference sequence). With V trimmed by 11 bases and J by 9 bases, 10 bases remained unmatched. This CDR3 comprises 12 residues.